This TCR beta chain came from a study of T cell responses to AZD1222 COVID-19 vaccine. Whole-study findings and limits: Spike-specific TCR depth and breadth grew after two AZD1222 doses. Every sample of the repertoires postdated the peak T cell response. Baseline seropositivity characterized only a handful of AZD1222 recipients. Most donors were white British and more were female, and clonal diversity was possibly underestimated.

Trimming cost V 6 bases and J 2 bases; bases outside gene matches: 3. The CDR3 runs 15 residues. Germline V lookup: CDR1 LNHDA, CDR2 SQIVND (reference sequence). Concerning this clone: The antigen is not known.

Produced via immunoSEQ multiplex PCR; TCRdb's table is partial and in-frame only. The repertoire holds about 150,000 clones, roughly 90% seen once, with 2.5% to 4% in the top ten. V gene TRBV19 combines with J gene TRBJ2-2; 10 bases match TRBD2. This TCR derives from an adult who received the AZD1222 COVID-19 vaccine. Here the sequenced sample was peripheral blood, taken 28 days after the second AZD1222 dose. The CDR3 protein is CASSRTSGNTGELFF. The CDR3 DNA follows: TGTGCCAGTAGCAGGACTAGCGGAAACACCGGGGAGCTGTTTTTT.